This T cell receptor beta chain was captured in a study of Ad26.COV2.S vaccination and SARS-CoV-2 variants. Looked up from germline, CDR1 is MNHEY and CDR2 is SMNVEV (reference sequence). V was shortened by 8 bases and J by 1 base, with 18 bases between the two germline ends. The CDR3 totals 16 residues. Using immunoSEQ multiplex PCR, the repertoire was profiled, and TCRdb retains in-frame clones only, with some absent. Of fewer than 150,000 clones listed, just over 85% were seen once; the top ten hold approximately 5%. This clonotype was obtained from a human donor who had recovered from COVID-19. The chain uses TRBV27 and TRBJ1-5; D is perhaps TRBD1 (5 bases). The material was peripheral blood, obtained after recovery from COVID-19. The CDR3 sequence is CASAPGTLVSNQPQHF. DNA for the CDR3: TGTGCCAGCGCACCCGGGACCCTGGTAAGCAATCAGCCCCAGCATTTT.